This T cell receptor (beta chain) was documented in a study of blood T cell repertoires in COVID-19. Study in general: Collection of acute and convalescent COVID-19 samples took place in the United States, Italy and Spain.

The CDR3 runs 13 residues. Germline trimming cut 4 bases from V and 8 bases from J; bases unmatched to any gene: 6. Germline V lookup: CDR1 SNHLY, CDR2 FYNNEI. In the original analysis: The assay estimated nucleated cells by amplifying reference gene primers. Libraries were prepared by immunoSEQ multiplex PCR; TCRdb keeps only in-frame clonotypes and omits some of them. V, J and clone size reflect that table, while D and trimming were determined from the DNA. The table records approximately 53,000 clones, 75% to 90% of them present only once. The sequenced sample was peripheral blood. The TCR originated in a woman older than 75 with COVID-19, enrolled during active disease. This chain uses TRBV2 with TRBJ1-2; 8 nucleotides line up with TRBD1. DNA of the CDR3: TGTGCCAGCAGTGGGACAGGGATTGGAGGCTACACCTTC. Protein: CASSGTGIGGYTF.